This T cell receptor beta chain was documented in a study of blood T cell repertoires in COVID-19. Study overall: Material from acute and convalescent COVID-19 was sourced from the United States, Italy and Spain. PBMCs, B-cell-depleted T cells, or T cells provided the cDNA or gDNA that made up the material.

This clone was counted between two and nine times. As originally analysed: Cell counts per sample came from amplifying reference gene primers. The protocol was immunoSEQ multiplex PCR, while the TCRdb copy is restricted to in-frame clones and leaves out a portion. V, J and clone size are taken as reported in that table, and D and trimming were inferred from the DNA itself. This sample carries over 95,000 clones, approximately 84% of them seen once, and the ten largest clones take around 8%. J was trimmed by 6 bases and V by 5 bases; bases with no gene match: 3. The germline gives CDR1 MGHDK, CDR2 SYGVNS. The CDR3 length is 15 residues.

The receptor was derived from a middle-aged woman with acute or convalescent COVID-19. Sequenced input: peripheral blood. This chain joins TRBV25-1 and TRBJ1-6; 11 positions match TRBD1. The CDR3 region is CASSHGQGANSPLHF. CDR3 bases: TGTGCCAGCAGTCATGGACAGGGGGCTAATTCACCCCTCCACTTT.